The 20 T cell receptor beta chains listed next were all sequenced from one sample in a study of T-cell reconstitution after alpha-beta-depleted transplantation in children. As it was prepared, the TCRbeta library received unique molecular identifiers. TCRdb independently ran MiXCR on the PCR reads; one entry per CDR3 protein. This sample has about 580,000 distinct CDR3 sequences, with 20% to 25% found just once. This material consisted of PBMCs, mostly from graft donor cells, taken 360 days after TCRalphabeta/CD19-depleted stem cell transplant. Receptors were obtained from a boy under two years old who had a stem cell transplant for acute myeloid leukemia, so the T cells may come from the graft donor.

The chain joins TRBV7-6 to TRBJ1-1; D gene unclear. Germline V gene sequence: CDR1 SGHVS, CDR2 FNYEAQ. V dropped 1 base and J dropped 4 bases, with 13 bases sitting between them. This CDR3 has 15 amino acids. CDR3 sequence reads: CASSLDMGTVTEAFF. The DNA of the CDR3 is TGTGCCAGCAGCTTAGATATGGGCACGGTCACTGAAGCTTTCTTT.

This clonotype was detected many times. This chain joins TRBV20-1 and TRBJ2-5; D is perhaps TRBD2 (6 bases). This CDR3 region has 17 residues. The germline gives CDR1 DFQATT, CDR2 SNEGSKA (reference sequence). V lost 1 base to trimming and J lost 4 bases, with 22 bases between them. The DNA for the CDR3 is TGCAGTGCTAGAGTTTTAGCTCTGACTAGTCATTTAGAGACCCAGTACTTC. It yields the protein CSARVLALTSHLETQYF.

This clonotype was seen a handful of times. V is TRBV6-5 and J is TRBJ2-3; 10 bases match TRBD2. V shed 2 bases and J 4 bases; nucleotides not matched to a gene: 3. The CDR3 has 15 amino acids. The germline gives CDR1 MNHEY, CDR2 SVGAGI. CDR3 protein: CASSYTSGAPDTQYF. For the CDR3, the DNA is TGTGCCAGCAGTTACACTAGCGGGGCGCCAGATACGCAGTATTTT.

The chain has TRBV6-5 and TRBJ2-3, with a weak D call TRBD2 (7 bases). V was shortened by 2 bases and J by 1 base, with 10 bases between the two germline ends. This CDR3 region has 15 residues. CDR1 is MNHEY, CDR2 SVGAGI, per germline. The CDR3 nucleotides read TGTGCCAGCAGTTACAGGGGGGGGGGCACAGATACGCAGTATTTT. This encodes CASSYRGGGTDTQYF.

The rearrangement links TRBV7-2 to TRBJ2-5, with a weak D call TRBD1 (6 bases). Germline CDR1 SGHTA, CDR2 FQGNSA. Trimming cost V 1 base and J 2 bases, with 11 bases left between them. CDR3 length: 15 amino acids. The CDR3 DNA sequence: TGTGCCAGCAGCTTAGTTGGACAGCTTCAAGAGACCCAGTACTTC. This sequence encodes CASSLVGQLQETQYF. The whole variable domain, filled in from reference TRBV7-2 and TRBJ2-5, reads GAGVSQSPSNKVTEKGKDVELRCDPISGHTALYWYRQSLGQGLEFLIYFQGNSAPDKSGLPSDRFSAERTGGSVSTLTIQRTQQEDSAVYLCASSLVGQLQETQYFGPGTRLLVL.

The chain links TRBV5-1 to TRBJ2-3; unclear D gene. CDR1 and CDR2 (germline): SGHRS, YFSETQ. Trimming removed 0 bases from V and 0 bases from J, with 11 bases in between. The CDR3 is 16 residues long. The CDR3 sequence: CASSLVDPTSTDTQYF. The CDR3 nucleotides are TGCGCCAGCAGCTTGGTAGATCCAACTAGCACAGATACGCAGTATTTT.

This clonotype was seen at least ten times. This sequence joins TRBV29-1 and TRBJ2-7, with TRBD1 identical over 9 bases. CDR1 is SQVTM and CDR2 is ANQGSEA in the germline V gene. J lost 2 bases, V lost 4 bases, and 6 bases had no gene match. CDR3 size: 14 residues. The CDR3 nucleotides read TGCAGCGTTGCCCCCGGGACAGGGCCCTACGAGCAGTACTTC. This translates into CSVAPGTGPYEQYF.

The CDR3 region has the DNA TGTGCCAGCAGTGTTCCGCCCGGGACACTTAGTAACACAGATACGCAGTATTTT. Encoded protein: CASSVPPGTLSNTDTQYF. The V gene is TRBV28, the J gene TRBJ2-3; possibly TRBD1 for D (6 bases). Germline V gives CDR1 MDHEN, CDR2 SYDVKM. The CDR3 is 18 residues long. V was trimmed by 5 bases and J by 2 bases, leaving 23 bases between them. The whole variable domain, filled in from reference TRBV28 and TRBJ2-3, reads DVKVTQSSRYLVKRTGEKVFLECVQDMDHENMFWYRQDPGLGLRLIYFSYDVKMKEKGDIPEGYSVSREKKERFSLILESASTNQTSMYLCASSVPPGTLSNTDTQYFGPGTRLTVL.

A few counts support this clonotype. The rearrangement joins TRBV18 to TRBJ2-7, with TRBD2 matching over 10 bases. V lost 4 bases, J lost 5 bases, and 5 bases stayed unmatched. Per the germline V gene, CDR1 is KGHSH and CDR2 is LQKENI. The CDR3 has 14 residues. This CDR3 reads CASSRLAGVNEQYF. As DNA, the CDR3 is TGTGCCAGCTCACGCCTAGCGGGGGTAAACGAGCAGTACTTC.

The sample holds a few counts of this clonotype. The chain couples TRBV6-1 to TRBJ2-7; 9 bases map to TRBD1. V lost 2 bases and J lost 4; bases outside the gene matches: 6. Germline V lookup: CDR1 MNHNS, CDR2 SASEGT. The CDR3 is 15 residues long. The CDR3 reads CASSEFSGQGYEQYV. In DNA form, the CDR3 reads TGTGCCAGCAGTGAATTTAGCGGACAGGGGTACGAGCAGTACGTC.

In this sample, this clonotype turned up a few times. The gene calls are TRBV6-1 and TRBJ2-3; D uncertain. V gave up 8 bases and J gave up 6 bases, with 12 bases separating them. This CDR3 region has 12 residues. Germline CDR1 is MNHNS and CDR2 is SASEGT. The DNA for the CDR3 is TGTGCCAGCCGCCCACCCGGGGATACGCAGTATTTT. Translating it yields CASRPPGDTQYF.

The chain links TRBV20-1 to TRBJ2-1; either TRBD1 or TRBD2 may supply D (6 bases each). Germline V gives CDR1 DFQATT, CDR2 SNEGSKA (reference sequence). Trimming took off 7 bases at V and 0 bases at J, with 16 bases between the two ends. This CDR3 comprises 15 residues. CDR3 sequence: CSVNGGYSSYNEQFF. As DNA, the CDR3 is TGCAGTGTGAACGGGGGCTACAGCTCCTACAATGAGCAGTTCTTC.

This rearrangement joins TRBV9 to TRBJ2-3; D possibly corresponds to TRBD2 (6 bases). This CDR3 is built from 14 residues. The germline V gene encodes CDR1 SGDLS and CDR2 YYNGEE. The V end lost 3 bases, the J end lost 2 bases, and 10 bases lay between the germline ends. The CDR3 reads CASSGRDSTDTQYF. The CDR3 DNA reads TGTGCCAGCAGCGGCCGGGACTCCACAGATACGCAGTATTTT.

There are many counts of this clonotype. The V gene is TRBV6-5, the J gene TRBJ2-3; possible D gene TRBD2, 5 bases. CDR1 and CDR2 from the germline V gene are MNHEY and SVGAGI. Trimming pared 0 bases from V and 2 bases from J, leaving 9 bases between. This CDR3 is 15 amino acids long. CDR3 nucleotide sequence: TGTGCCAGCAGTTACTCGGATCGGGACACAGATACGCAGTATTTT. As protein: CASSYSDRDTDTQYF.

This clonotype was found a few times. This chain connects TRBV4-3 to TRBJ2-7, with a weak D call TRBD2 (7 bases). CDR1 is LGHNA, CDR2 YSLEER, per germline. The CDR3 extends over 15 amino acids. With 4 bases removed from V and 0 bases from J, the gap between germline ends came to 13 bases. This CDR3 is CASSRGGRSSYEQYF. The CDR3 region has the DNA TGCGCCAGCAGCCGCGGGGGCCGAAGCTCCTACGAGCAGTACTTC.

The V call is TRBV12-3 or TRBV12-4, the J call TRBJ1-1, with unresolved D. The CDR3 length is 16 residues. V gave up 7 bases and J gave up 2 bases, with 20 bases separating them. CDR3 in DNA: TGTGCCAGCACTTACCAGGCGGGGTATGTAAACACTGAAGCTTTCTTT. It yields the protein CASTYQAGYVNTEAFF.

This clonotype has just a few counts. The chain employs TRBV21-1 and TRBJ2-1; the tabulated D call, TRBD1, remains unverified against the DNA. TRBV21-1 is a pseudogene. The CDR3 runs 13 residues. CDR3 DNA: TGTGCCAGCAGCCATAAAAGGGGGCGCGAGCAGTTCTTC. Translation: CASSHKRGREQFF.

This clonotype was found many times. The genes are TRBV12-3 or TRBV12-4 and TRBJ2-3; either TRBD1 or TRBD2 may supply D (5 bases each). The CDR3 contains 15 residues. Trimming removed 6 bases at V and 0 bases at J, with 13 bases between. The CDR3 reads CASSLRGTSTDTQYF. The CDR3 DNA is TGTGCCAGCAGCTTACGGGGCACTAGCACAGATACGCAGTATTTT.

The chain has TRBV6-2 or TRBV6-3 and TRBJ2-5; D is perhaps TRBD2 (6 bases). The CDR3 consists of 14 residues. Trimming took 0 bases from V and 5 from J, leaving 10 bases between them. Germline V gene lookup returns CDR1 MNHEY and CDR2 SVGEGT. This chain's CDR3 is CASSYSGGVETQYF. The DNA for the CDR3 is TGTGCCAGCAGTTACTCGGGGGGAGTGGAGACCCAGTACTTC.

This clonotype was counted a few times. This rearrangement joins TRBV27 to TRBJ2-7; no firm D call. V shed 6 bases and J shed 2 bases, with 8 bases lying between them. This CDR3 contains 12 residues. CDR1 MNHEY and CDR2 SMNVEV come from the germline V gene (reference sequence). This CDR3 reads CASRSETYEQYV. Written as DNA, the CDR3 is TGTGCCAGCAGATCCGAAACCTACGAGCAGTACGTC.